The 11 T cell receptor beta chains reported below all come from one sample, sequenced in a study of T-cell reconstitution after alpha-beta-depleted transplantation in children. It was with unique molecular identifiers that the TCRbeta library was prepared. TCRdb processed the PCR reads anew with MiXCR; each CDR3 protein has one entry. The sample includes 250,000 to 300,000 distinct CDR3 sequences, nearly 10% of them seen just once. Sequencing used PBMCs from the stem cell graft donor, obtained from the stem cell graft. These receptors all stem from a human donor who donated a stem cell graft to a child with SCID.

This clonotype was detected many times. The chain joins TRBV19 to TRBJ1-1, with a tentative D call TRBD1 (5 bases). The CDR3 is 15 amino acids. Germline V gives CDR1 LNHDA, CDR2 SQIVND (reference sequence). Trimming shortened V by 5 bases and J by 0 bases, and 13 bases separated the two germline ends. CDR3 nucleotide sequence: TGTGCCAGTAGTTCCCGACAGCAAGTGAACACTGAAGCTTTCTTT. Its translation: CASSSRQQVNTEAFF.

This chain connects TRBV5-1 to TRBJ2-3; D gene uncertain. Germline V lookup: CDR1 SGHRS, CDR2 YFSETQ. The length of the CDR3 is 17 residues. V dropped 0 bases and J dropped 2 bases, with 16 bases sitting between them. The CDR3 sequence: CASSLVVGPSNTDTQYF. CDR3 sequence (DNA): TGCGCCAGCAGCTTGGTTGTAGGACCATCTAACACAGATACGCAGTATTTT. Based on the CDR3 plus reference TRBV5-1 and TRBJ2-3, the full variable domain is KAGVTQTPRYLIKTRGQQVTLSCSPISGHRSVSWYQQTPGQGLQFLFEYFSETQRNKGNFPGRFSGRQFSNSRSEMNVSTLELGDSALYLCASSLVVGPSNTDTQYFGPGTRLTVL.

This clonotype was counted only a few times. The V and J genes are TRBV7-9 and TRBJ1-1, with 7 nucleotides matching TRBD1. The V gene end was trimmed by 4 bases and the J gene end by 1 base; junction bases not matched to a gene: 9. CDR3 length: 16 amino acids. Germline assignment: CDR1 SEHNR and CDR2 FQNEAQ (reference sequence). The CDR3 DNA follows: TGTGCCAGCAGCTCTAACCCGGGACAGACGAACACTGAAGCTTTCTTT. It translates to CASSSNPGQTNTEAFF.

The rearrangement uses TRBV11-2 and TRBJ1-2, with D perhaps matching TRBD1 (5 bases). The germline gives CDR1 SGHAT, CDR2 FQNNGV. This CDR3 contains 15 residues. With 5 bases removed from V and 0 bases from J, the gap between germline ends came to 13 bases. CDR3 sequence reads: CASSPEPGANYGYTF. As DNA, the CDR3 is TGTGCCAGCAGCCCGGAACCGGGGGCTAACTATGGCTACACCTTC.

The gene calls are TRBV12-5 and TRBJ1-1; D is unresolved. Germline CDR1 LGHNT, CDR2 FRNRAP. This CDR3 has 13 amino acids. V lost 4 bases to trimming and J lost 2 bases, with 8 bases between them. CDR3 DNA sequence: TGTGCTAGTGGTTCCTCGGGAAACACTGAAGCTTTCTTT. It specifies CASGSSGNTEAFF.

The V gene is TRBV27, the J gene TRBJ1-3; tentatively, D is TRBD1 (5 bases). This CDR3 has 14 amino acids. Germline loops: CDR1 MNHEY, CDR2 SMNVEV (reference sequence). V lost 4 bases to trimming and J lost 5 bases, with 12 bases between them. DNA for the CDR3: TGTGCCAGCAGTTCCACTGGGGCGAGAAACACCATATATTTT. The encoded protein is CASSSTGARNTIYF.

The rearrangement joins TRBV12-3 or TRBV12-4 to TRBJ2-3, with D unclear. The CDR3 has 16 amino acids. Trimming left V 2 bases short and J 1 base short, with 13 bases between. The DNA for the CDR3 is TGTGCCAGCAGTTTAACGGCCAATTGGGGCACAGATACGCAGTATTTT. Its protein is CASSLTANWGTDTQYF.

This clonotype occurred a few times. This chain connects TRBV18 to TRBJ2-5; D possibly uses TRBD1 or TRBD2 (6 bases each). Germline assignment: CDR1 KGHSH and CDR2 LQKENI. V was pared by 6 bases and J by 5 bases, with 16 bases between. CDR3 size: 14 residues. The CDR3 reads CASSYAGGEETQYF. As DNA, the CDR3 is TGTGCCAGCTCGTACGCCGGGGGCGAGGAGACCCAGTACTTC. Filled out from reference TRBV18 and TRBJ2-5, the complete variable domain reads NAGVMQNPRHLVRRRGQEARLRCSPMKGHSHVYWYRQLPEEGLKFMVYLQKENIIDESGMPKERFSAEFPKEGPSILRIQQVVRGDSAAYFCASSYAGGEETQYFGPGTRLLVL.

This clonotype has a handful of counts. The chain uses TRBV20-1 and TRBJ2-1; D is ambiguous. CDR1 is DFQATT and CDR2 is SNEGSKA in the germline V gene (reference sequence). This CDR3 region has 14 residues. The ends were cut back, 0 bases at V and 4 bases at J, with 10 bases in the middle. CDR3: CSARDPTGYNEQFF. CDR3 nucleotide sequence: TGCAGTGCTAGAGATCCGACCGGTTACAATGAGCAGTTCTTC.

The V gene is TRBV21-1, the J gene TRBJ2-7; the D call TRBD1 from the table was never checked on the DNA. TRBV21-1 is a pseudogene locus. This CDR3 is built from 18 residues. The chain's CDR3 is CASSKGERDRGHPYEQYF. Here the CDR3 DNA reads TGTGCCAGCAGCAAAGGGGAGAGGGACAGGGGACATCCCTACGAGCAGTACTTC.

In this sample, this clonotype turned up a few times. The V and J genes are TRBV5-8 and TRBJ2-5; D is perhaps TRBD1 or TRBD2 (5 bases each). Germline CDR1 reads SGHTS; CDR2 reads YDEGEE. V was shortened by 6 bases and J by 5 bases, with 20 bases between the two germline ends. This CDR3 is built from 15 residues. CDR3 DNA: TGTGCCAGCACCAGTCCCGGGACGTGGGGGGAGACCCAGTACTTC. Its translation is CASTSPGTWGETQYF.